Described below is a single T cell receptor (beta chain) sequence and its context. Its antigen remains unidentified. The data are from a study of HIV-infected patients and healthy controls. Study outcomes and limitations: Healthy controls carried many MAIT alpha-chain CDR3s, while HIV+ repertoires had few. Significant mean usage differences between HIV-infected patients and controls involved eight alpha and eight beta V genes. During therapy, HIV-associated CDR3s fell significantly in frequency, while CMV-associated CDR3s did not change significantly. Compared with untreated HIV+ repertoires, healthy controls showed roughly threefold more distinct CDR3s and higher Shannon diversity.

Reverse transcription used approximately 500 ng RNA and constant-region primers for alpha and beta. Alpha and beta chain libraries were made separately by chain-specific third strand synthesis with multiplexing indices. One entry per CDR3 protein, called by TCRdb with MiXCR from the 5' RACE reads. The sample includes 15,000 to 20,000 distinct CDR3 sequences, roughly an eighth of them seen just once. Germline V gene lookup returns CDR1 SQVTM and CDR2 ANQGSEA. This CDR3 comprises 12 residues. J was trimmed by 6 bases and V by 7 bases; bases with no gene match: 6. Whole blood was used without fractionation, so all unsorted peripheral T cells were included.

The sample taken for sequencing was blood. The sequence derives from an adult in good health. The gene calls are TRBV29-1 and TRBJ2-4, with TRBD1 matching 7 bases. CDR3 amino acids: CSALPGGNIQYF. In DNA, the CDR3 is TGCAGCGCCTTACCAGGGGGAAACATTCAGTACTTC.